The T cell receptor (beta chain) under discussion was sequenced for a study of blood T cell repertoires in COVID-19 (dated by TCRdb to the early 2020s). Describing the broader study: Samples from collaborators originated in the United States, Italy and Spain and spanned both the acute and convalescent phases of COVID-19. The material from the prospective study consisted of cDNA or gDNA derived from T cells, B-cell-depleted T cells, or PBMCs. The dataset comprised deeply sampled blood TCRbeta repertoires from subjects exposed to, actively infected with, or recovered from COVID-19. The repertoires were released in a freely available public database meant as a resource for research on the immune response to SARS-CoV-2. The samples were drawn from two sources: the first 160 participants of the ongoing ImmuneRACE study, and fewer than 1,500 subjects contributed by 6 global collaborators. Sample metadata almost always included a de-identified subject ID, COVID-19 status, age in years and sex. Where available, HLA class I and class II types were taken from metadata supplied by the sample provider and were not determined by assay-based typing.

What the research found in general, with its limitations: The quantity of clinical and demographic metadata differed by source and by participant and was supplied without curation.

After removal of 5 bases from V and 0 bases from J, the junction retains 2 bases not matched to a gene. CDR1 and CDR2 (LNHDA, SQIVND) derive from the germline V gene (reference sequence). The CDR3 has 15 amino acids, counting the end cysteine and phenylalanine. The sequence is cut down to CDR3 DNA, 45 bases in frame from base 1. TCRbeta CDR3 regions were amplified from genomic DNA using the immunoSEQ Assay, a bias-controlled multiplex PCR. Under the source paper's analysis protocol: Nucleated cell counts per sample were estimated from amplification of reference gene primers within the assay. To quantify the absolute abundance of each unique TCRbeta CDR3 rearrangement, sequence reads were collapsed and filtered. For each sample, productive Simpson clonality was calculated by taking the square root of Simpson's diversity index across productive rearrangements. TCRdb carries this immuneACCESS record with in-frame sequences only. Its versions omit some clonotypes, under half of them owing to an unresolved V gene in the studies checked, with the rest unexplained. The DNA was the basis for D and trimming; V, J and clone size are from that table. The sample table holds almost 250,000 clones, of which 85% to 90% were seen once. 1.5% to 2% of the sample is held by the ten biggest clonotypes.

For this clone: There is no known antigen for this receptor. No qualities accompany the bases; no much larger clone lies one base away.

In the prospective study, participants were about 18 to 90 years old, resided in about two dozen geographic areas of the United States, and were enrolled through a virtual design. In the prospective study, cohorts were assigned on the basis of participant-reported clinical history obtained from a screening survey and a study questionnaire. Recovered participants in ImmuneRACE Cohort 3 were defined by two consecutive negative NP/OP PCR tests, clearance by a healthcare professional, or resolution of symptoms. Mobile phlebotomists in the prospective study collected whole blood, serum and a nasopharyngeal or oropharyngeal swab from every participant. Prospective study participants could optionally give additional blood draws and questionnaires over a roughly two-month period. Before DNA extraction, prospective study blood samples were shipped either frozen or at room temperature.

The rearranged chain carries TRBV19 and TRBJ2-1; TRBD2 matches 9 bases in the middle. The TCR was taken from a woman between 45 and 60 years old who had recovered from COVID-19. Sequencing was performed on PBMCs or T cells enriched from blood (not recorded which). The CDR3 reads as follows: CASSPSGNSYNEQFF. The sequenced DNA is TGTGCCAGTAGTCCTAGCGGGAACTCCTACAATGAGCAGTTCTTC. The entire variable domain, with the stretches around the CDR3 drawn from the reference TRBV19 and TRBJ2-1 proteins, is DGGITQSPKYLFRKEGQNVTLSCEQNLNHDAMYWYRQDPGQGLRLIYYSQIVNDFQKGDIAEGYSVSREKKESFPLTVTSAQKNPTAFYLCASSPSGNSYNEQFFGPGTRLTVL.